Shown below are 21 T cell receptor beta chains from a single sample sequenced in a study of cytomegalovirus exposure and HLA in healthy donors. In the PCR, 60 Vbeta and 13 Jbeta primers were used. The data were produced by immunoSEQ multiplex PCR, yet TCRdb's version contains in-frame clones alone and is incomplete. The sample lists 130,000 or so clones; 85% to 90% were seen once. The sequencing input was PBMCs. These receptors were taken from a woman in her twenties or thirties in good health and CMV-seronegative.

In its sample, this clone was seen once. J is TRBJ2-6 and V is TRBV2; 12 nucleotides line up with TRBD1. The germline CDR1 and CDR2 sequences are SNHLY and FYNNEI. The CDR3 runs 16 residues. Trimming removed 8 bases from V and 3 bases from J; junction bases left unmatched: 5. The DNA for the CDR3 is TGTGCCAGCGGGGGACAGGGGGCGCGTGGGGCCAACGTCCTGACTTTC. Residues: CASGGQGARGANVLTF.

The chain couples TRBV7-9 to TRBJ1-4, with 9 nucleotides matching TRBD1. Germline lookup yields CDR1 SEHNR and CDR2 FQNEAQ (reference sequence). This CDR3 has 16 amino acids. J was trimmed by 7 bases and V by 3 bases; bases with no gene match: 9. The CDR3 region is CASSFRQTGGVEKLFF. The CDR3 DNA follows: TGTGCCAGCAGCTTCCGGCAGACAGGGGGGGTTGAAAAACTGTTTTTT.

This chain joins TRBV6-5 and TRBJ1-1; TRBD1 matches 7 bases. Trimming at V came to 2 bases and at J to 4 bases, leaving 7 bases not matched to a gene. There are 15 residues in the CDR3. In germline, CDR1 is MNHEY, CDR2 SVGAGI. CDR3 amino acids: CASSYIQGVGTEAFF. DNA for the CDR3: TGTGCCAGCAGTTACATCCAGGGGGTGGGCACTGAAGCTTTCTTT.

The rearrangement uses TRBV27 and TRBJ1-2, with D possibly matching TRBD1 (5 bases). Trimming stripped 4 bases from V and 5 bases from J, with 20 bases between. CDR3 size: 16 residues. Germline lookup yields CDR1 MNHEY and CDR2 SMNVEV (reference sequence). The chain's CDR3 is CASSYLPRQPPYGYTF. For the CDR3, the DNA is TGTGCCAGCAGTTACCTTCCGCGACAGCCTCCATATGGCTACACCTTC.

The V call is TRBV18, the J call TRBJ1-5; TRBD1 agrees at 8 bases. The germline V gene encodes CDR1 KGHSH and CDR2 LQKENI. The J segment lost 1 base and the V segment lost 3 bases, leaving 2 bases of the junction unmatched. This CDR3 has 15 amino acids. DNA of the CDR3: TGTGCCAGCTCACCTTGGACAGGGAGCAATCAGCCCCAGCATTTT. This encodes CASSPWTGSNQPQHF.

The chain joins TRBV5-6 to TRBJ2-3; possible D gene TRBD2, 6 bases. V lost 2 bases to trimming and J lost 2 bases, with 12 bases between them. Per germline, CDR1 SGHDT and CDR2 YYEEEE. This CDR3 contains 15 residues. The CDR3 DNA reads as TGTGCCAGCAGCTTCGTTGCGGGGACCACAGATACGCAGTATTTT. Amino acid sequence: CASSFVAGTTDTQYF.

The gene calls are TRBV15 and TRBJ1-5; D call uncertain. Germline CDR1 LNHNV, CDR2 YYDKDF (reference sequence). CDR3 length equals 16 residues. Trimming took off 8 bases at V and 1 base at J, with 18 bases between the two ends. The CDR3 DNA reads as TGTGCCACCTCCGTCTCACGTAAGAGAAGCAATCAGCCCCAGCATTTT. Translating gives CATSVSRKRSNQPQHF. Supplemented by reference TRBV15 and TRBJ1-5, the full variable domain reads DAMVIQNPRYQVTQFGKPVTLSCSQTLNHNVMYWYQQKSSQAPKLLFHYYDKDFNNEADTPDNFQSRRPNTSFCFLDIRSPGLGDTAMYLCATSVSRKRSNQPQHFGDGTRLSIL.

This clone occurred once. The chain uses TRBV28 and TRBJ2-2; the match to TRBD2 covers 8 bases. Trimming cost V 4 bases and J 3 bases; bases outside gene matches: 13. Per germline, CDR1 MDHEN and CDR2 SYDVKM. CDR3 length equals 18 residues. The CDR3 sequence is CASSSSSAGGPDTGELFF. In nucleotides, the CDR3 is TGTGCCAGCAGTTCCTCCTCCGCGGGGGGCCCCGACACCGGGGAGCTGTTTTTT.

CDR3 residues: CASSQGQHTGELFF. CDR3 DNA: TGTGCCAGCAGCCAGGGACAGCACACCGGGGAGCTGTTTTTT. The rearrangement joins TRBV7-2 to TRBJ2-2, with 7 bases lining up with TRBD1. J lost 3 bases, V lost 5 bases, and 3 bases had no gene match. The CDR3 runs to 14 residues. CDR1 SGHTA and CDR2 FQGNSA come from the germline V gene.

The gene calls are TRBV30 and TRBJ2-3, with TRBD2 matching over 10 bases. J was trimmed by 0 bases and V by 4 bases; bases with no gene match: 1. CDR3 size: 14 residues. CDR1 and CDR2 (germline): GTSNPN, SVGIG (reference sequence). CDR3 coding DNA: TGTGCCTGGACTAGCGGGAGTAGCACAGATACGCAGTATTTT. Protein: CAWTSGSSTDTQYF. Using reference TRBV30 and TRBJ2-3 for the parts outside the CDR3, the full variable domain is SQTIHQWPATLVQPVGSPLSLECTVEGTSNPNLYWYRQAAGRGLQLLFYSVGIGQISSEVPQNLSASRPQDRQFILSSKKLLLSDSGFYLCAWTSGSSTDTQYFGPGTRLTVL.

This clone was observed a handful of times. The chain links TRBV28 to TRBJ2-4; tentative D call: TRBD1 (5 bases). This CDR3 contains 18 residues. The germline V gene encodes CDR1 MDHEN and CDR2 SYDVKM. V dropped 2 bases and J dropped 8 bases, with 25 bases sitting between them. CDR3 region: CASSLVSGRAAKGDIQYF. DNA for the CDR3: TGTGCCAGCAGTTTAGTCTCGGGTAGGGCGGCCAAAGGGGACATTCAGTACTTC.

The chain uses TRBV5-4 and TRBJ2-3, with 10 bases matching TRBD2. CDR3 size: 15 residues. Germline lookup yields CDR1 SGHNT and CDR2 YYREEE (reference sequence). The J segment lost 4 bases and the V segment lost 2 bases, leaving 4 bases of the junction unmatched. The DNA for the CDR3 is TGTGCCAGCAGCTTAGCGGGGGGGCCAGCAGATACGCAGTATTTT. The encoded protein is CASSLAGGPADTQYF. The full variable domain, with the rest looked up from reference TRBV5-4 and TRBJ2-3, is ETGVTQSPTHLIKTRGQQVTLRCSSQSGHNTVSWYQQALGQGPQFIFQYYREEENGRGNFPPRFSGLQFPNYSSELNVNALELDDSALYLCASSLAGGPADTQYFGPGTRLTVL.

The V gene is TRBV10-3, the J gene TRBJ2-1; TRBD1 matches at 9 bases. This CDR3 spans 15 amino acids. V lost 6 bases, J lost 3 bases, and 6 bases stayed unmatched. CDR1 and CDR2 from the germline V gene are ENHRY and SYGVKD. For the CDR3, the DNA is TGTGCCATCAGGAAAACAGGGGGCGACTACAATGAGCAGTTCTTC. It specifies CAIRKTGGDYNEQFF.

The chain employs TRBV19 and TRBJ2-5; D is perhaps TRBD1 (6 bases). TRBJ2-7 matches the DNA end more closely, so the J call is doubtful. CDR3 length equals 13 residues. Germline V gene sequence: CDR1 LNHDA, CDR2 SQIVND (reference sequence). CDR3 protein: CASQGDNSYEQYF. CDR3 bases: TGTGCCAGCCAAGGGGACAACTCCTACGAGCAGTACTTC.

The rearrangement joins TRBV19 to TRBJ2-1; 10 bases map to TRBD2. Germline lookup yields CDR1 LNHDA and CDR2 SQIVND (reference sequence). The CDR3 sequence is 16 residues long. V was pared by 1 base and J by 6 bases, with 6 bases of the junction left unmatched. Written as DNA, the CDR3 is TGTGCCAGTAGTATAGGAAGCGGGGGGGCCCGCAATGAGCAGTTCTTC. This encodes CASSIGSGGARNEQFF.

The CDR3 reads CASRAGTEAFF. For the CDR3, the DNA is TGTGCCAGCAGGGCTGGGACAGAAGCTTTCTTT. V is TRBV2 and J is TRBJ1-1; D might be TRBD1 (6 bases). Trimming cost V 6 bases and J 8 bases, with 10 bases left between them. Germline V gene lookup returns CDR1 SNHLY and CDR2 FYNNEI. The CDR3 is made up of 11 amino acids.

The V call is TRBV2, the J call TRBJ2-1; TRBD2 aligns across 12 bases. Germline V gene lookup returns CDR1 SNHLY and CDR2 FYNNEI. The CDR3 has 20 residues. Trimming at V came to 3 bases and at J to 0 bases, leaving 12 bases not matched to a gene. The chain's CDR3 is CASSDPPASGRASSYNEQFF. The DNA for the CDR3 is TGTGCCAGCAGTGATCCCCCGGCTAGCGGGAGGGCCAGCTCCTACAATGAGCAGTTCTTC. The full variable domain, its missing parts supplied by reference TRBV2 and TRBJ2-1, is EPEVTQTPSHQVTQMGQEVILRCVPISNHLYFYWYRQILGQKVEFLVSFYNNEISEKSEIFDDQFSVERPDGSNFTLKIRSTKLEDSAMYFCASSDPPASGRASSYNEQFFGPGTRLTVL.

The chain joins TRBV11-3 to TRBJ1-6, with D possibly being TRBD1 (5 bases). V lost 5 bases and J 7 bases, leaving 21 bases between the germline ends. The CDR3 extends over 17 amino acids. CDR1 is SGHNT and CDR2 is YENEEA in the germline V gene. CDR3 DNA: TGTGCCAGCAGCCACAAAGCTAACACAGGATACAATTCACCCCTCCACTTT. Translating it yields CASSHKANTGYNSPLHF.

V usage is TRBV5-1 and J usage is TRBJ2-5; 8 nucleotides align to TRBD2. Germline CDR1 SGHRS, CDR2 YFSETQ. The CDR3 is 16 amino acids. V trimming: 3 bases; J trimming: 0 bases; junction bases outside the gene matches: 7. CDR3 region: CASSYGLAPYQETQYF. The CDR3 DNA is TGCGCCAGCAGCTATGGACTAGCTCCATACCAAGAGACCCAGTACTTC.

The chain uses TRBV6-1 and TRBJ2-7; 11 positions agree with TRBD2. The CDR3 totals 15 residues. The germline gives CDR1 MNHNS, CDR2 SASEGT. Losses at the gene ends were 5 bases for V and 5 bases for J; bases not matched to a gene: 8. The CDR3 nucleotides read TGTGCCAGCAGTTCACTAGCGGGAGAGAAGGACGAGCAGTACTTC. Encoded protein: CASSSLAGEKDEQYF.

The CDR3 protein is CASSPDRWGEQYF. The CDR3 coding sequence is TGTGCCAGCAGTCCGGACAGGTGGGGCGAGCAGTACTTC. The rearrangement joins TRBV27 to TRBJ2-7, with 7 bases matching TRBD1. The CDR3 runs to 13 residues. V was pared by 5 bases and J by 6 bases, with 7 bases of the junction left unmatched. Germline V gene lookup returns CDR1 MNHEY and CDR2 SMNVEV (reference sequence).